This T cell receptor beta chain was observed in a study of T cells in Graves' hyperthyroidism and ophthalmopathy. In the study overall: Specimen type is peripheral blood, collected at initial diagnosis prior to any treatment.

After removal of 3 bases from V and 4 bases from J, the junction contained 4 bases not matched to a gene. CDR3 length: 15 residues. CDR1 is MNHEY, CDR2 SVGAGI, per germline. From RNA transcripts, TCR beta CDR3 regions were amplified. A set of HTBI primers served as the primers for a first-round RT-PCR of the TCR CDR3. TCRdb used MiXCR to reprocess the multiplex PCR reads, holding one entry per CDR3 protein. This sample yields about 400,000 distinct CDR3 sequences, of which about 13% are seen a single time; 5% to 6.5% belongs to the top ten. The sequence derives from a woman under 30 with Graves' hyperthyroidism. V and J are TRBV6-5 and TRBJ2-7; 12 nucleotides match TRBD2. The sequenced sample consisted of blood. CDR3 DNA sequence: TGTGCCAGCAGTTATGTGACTAGCGGGAGATACGAGCAGTACTTC. Translated, it gives CASSYVTSGRYEQYF.